This record concerns one T cell receptor (beta chain) sequence. Via MiXCR, TCRdb re-called the 5' RACE reads, giving one row per CDR3 protein. The sample lists approximately 490,000 distinct CDR3 sequences; under 25% were seen once. The source of the sample is a study of identical twins. CDR3 length: 14 amino acids. V shed 6 bases and J shed 0 bases, with 8 bases lying between them. These data were also reused for a study on yellow fever vaccine responses in identical twins.

The sample was CD4+ T cells sorted from blood. This chain uses TRBV12-3 or TRBV12-4 with TRBJ2-2; D remains unclear. This clonotype was sampled from a woman between 18 and 29 years old in good health. CDR3 loop: CASRTNANTGELFF. Written as DNA, the CDR3 is TGTGCCAGCAGAACTAACGCGAACACCGGGGAGCTGTTTTTT.